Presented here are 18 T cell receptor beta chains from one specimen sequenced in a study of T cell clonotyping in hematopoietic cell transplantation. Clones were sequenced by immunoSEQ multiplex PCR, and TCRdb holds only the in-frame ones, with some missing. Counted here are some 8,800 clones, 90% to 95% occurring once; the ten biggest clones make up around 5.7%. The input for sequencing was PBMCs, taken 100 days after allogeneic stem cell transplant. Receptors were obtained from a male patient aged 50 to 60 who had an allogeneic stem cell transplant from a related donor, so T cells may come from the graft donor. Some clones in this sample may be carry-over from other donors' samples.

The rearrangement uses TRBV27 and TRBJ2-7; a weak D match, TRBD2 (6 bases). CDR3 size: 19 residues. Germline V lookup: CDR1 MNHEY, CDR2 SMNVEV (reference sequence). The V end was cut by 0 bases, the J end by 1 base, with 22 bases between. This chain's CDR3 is CASSLSRKRGGVGSYEQYF. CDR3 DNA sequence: TGTGCCAGCAGTTTATCGCGTAAGAGGGGCGGGGTTGGTTCCTACGAGCAGTACTTC.

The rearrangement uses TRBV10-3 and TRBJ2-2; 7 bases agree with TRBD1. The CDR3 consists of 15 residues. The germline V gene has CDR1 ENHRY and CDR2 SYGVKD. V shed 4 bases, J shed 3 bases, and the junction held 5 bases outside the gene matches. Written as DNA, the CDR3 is TGTGCCATCAGTGTGGACAGGACATACACCGGGGAGCTGTTTTTT. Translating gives CAISVDRTYTGELFF.

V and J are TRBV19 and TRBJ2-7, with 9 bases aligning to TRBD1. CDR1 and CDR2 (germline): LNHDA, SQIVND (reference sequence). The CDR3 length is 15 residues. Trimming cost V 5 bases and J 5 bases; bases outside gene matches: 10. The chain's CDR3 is CASSDPGQGKHEQYF. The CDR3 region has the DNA TGTGCCAGTAGTGATCCGGGACAGGGAAAACACGAGCAGTACTTC.

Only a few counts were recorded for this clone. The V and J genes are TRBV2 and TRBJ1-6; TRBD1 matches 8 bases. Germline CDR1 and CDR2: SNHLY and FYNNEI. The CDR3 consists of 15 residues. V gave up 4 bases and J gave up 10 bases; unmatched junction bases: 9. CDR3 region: CASSGPQGAGSPLHF. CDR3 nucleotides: TGTGCCAGCAGTGGGCCCCAGGGGGCGGGCTCACCCCTCCACTTT.

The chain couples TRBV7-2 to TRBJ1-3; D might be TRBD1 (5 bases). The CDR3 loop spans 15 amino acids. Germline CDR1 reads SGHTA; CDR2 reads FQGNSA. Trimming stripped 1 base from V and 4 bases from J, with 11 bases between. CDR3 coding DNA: TGTGCCAGCAGCTTAGTTACAGGAGTAGGAAACACCATATATTTT. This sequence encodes CASSLVTGVGNTIYF.

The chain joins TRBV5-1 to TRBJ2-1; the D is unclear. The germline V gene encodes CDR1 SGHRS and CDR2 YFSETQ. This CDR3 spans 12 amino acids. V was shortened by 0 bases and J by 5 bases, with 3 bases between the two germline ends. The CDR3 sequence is CASSLDNNEQFF. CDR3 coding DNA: TGCGCCAGCAGCTTGGATAACAATGAGCAGTTCTTC.

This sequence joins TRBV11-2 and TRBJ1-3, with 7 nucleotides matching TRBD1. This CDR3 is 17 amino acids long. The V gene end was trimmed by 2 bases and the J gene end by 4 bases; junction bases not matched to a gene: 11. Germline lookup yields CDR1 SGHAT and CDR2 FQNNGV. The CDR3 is CASSLYIPTGVGNTIYF. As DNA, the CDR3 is TGTGCCAGCAGCTTATATATACCCACAGGGGTCGGAAACACCATATATTTT.

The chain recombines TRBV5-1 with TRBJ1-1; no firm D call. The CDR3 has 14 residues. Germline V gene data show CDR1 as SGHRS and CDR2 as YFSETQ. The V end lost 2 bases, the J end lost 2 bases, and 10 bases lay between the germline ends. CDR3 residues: CASSFAGDNTEAFF. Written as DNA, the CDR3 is TGCGCCAGCAGCTTCGCGGGAGATAACACTGAAGCTTTCTTT.

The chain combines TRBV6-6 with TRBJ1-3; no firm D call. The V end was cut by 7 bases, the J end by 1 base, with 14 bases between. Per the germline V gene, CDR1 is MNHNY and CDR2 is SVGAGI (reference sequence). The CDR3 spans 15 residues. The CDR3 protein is CASNPRILSGNTIYF. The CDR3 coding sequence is TGTGCCAGCAATCCCAGGATCCTTTCTGGAAACACCATATATTTT.

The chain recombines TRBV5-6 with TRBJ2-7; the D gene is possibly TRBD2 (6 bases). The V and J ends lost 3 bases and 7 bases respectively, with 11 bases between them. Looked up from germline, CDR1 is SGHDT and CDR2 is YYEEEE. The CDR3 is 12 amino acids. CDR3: CASSSGVGEQYF. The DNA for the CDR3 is TGTGCCAGCAGCTCGGGGGTGGGGGAGCAGTACTTC.

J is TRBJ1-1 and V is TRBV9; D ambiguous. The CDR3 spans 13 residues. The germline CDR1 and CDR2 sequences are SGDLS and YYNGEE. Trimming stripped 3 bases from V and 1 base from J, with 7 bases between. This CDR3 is CASSGRGNTEAFF. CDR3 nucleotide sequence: TGTGCCAGCAGCGGACGTGGGAACACTGAAGCTTTCTTT.

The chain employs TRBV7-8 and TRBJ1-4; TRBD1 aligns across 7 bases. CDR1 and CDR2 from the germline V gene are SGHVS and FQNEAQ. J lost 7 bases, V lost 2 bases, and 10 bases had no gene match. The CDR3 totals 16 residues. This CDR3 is CASSLQRQGLSEKLFF. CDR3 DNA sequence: TGTGCCAGCAGCTTACAACGACAGGGACTTTCTGAAAAACTGTTTTTT.

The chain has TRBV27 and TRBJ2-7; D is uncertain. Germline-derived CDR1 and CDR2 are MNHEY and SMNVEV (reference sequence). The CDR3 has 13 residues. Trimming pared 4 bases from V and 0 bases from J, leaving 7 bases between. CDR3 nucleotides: TGTGCCAGCAGTTCACAAACCTCCTACGAGCAGTACTTC. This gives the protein CASSSQTSYEQYF.

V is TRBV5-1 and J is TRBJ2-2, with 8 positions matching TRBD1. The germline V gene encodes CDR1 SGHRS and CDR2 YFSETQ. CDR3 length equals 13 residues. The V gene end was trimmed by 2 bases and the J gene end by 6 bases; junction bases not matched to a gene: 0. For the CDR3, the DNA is TGCGCCAGCAGCTTACAGGGGGCCGGGGAGCTGTTTTTT. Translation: CASSLQGAGELFF. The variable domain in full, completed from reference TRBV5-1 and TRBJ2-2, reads KAGVTQTPRYLIKTRGQQVTLSCSPISGHRSVSWYQQTPGQGLQFLFEYFSETQRNKGNFPGRFSGRQFSNSRSEMNVSTLELGDSALYLCASSLQGAGELFFGEGSRLTVL.

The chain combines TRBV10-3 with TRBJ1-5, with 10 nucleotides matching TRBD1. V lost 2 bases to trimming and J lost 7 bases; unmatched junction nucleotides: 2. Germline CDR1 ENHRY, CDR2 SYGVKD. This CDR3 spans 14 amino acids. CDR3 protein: CAISEEGQGQPQHF. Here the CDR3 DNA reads TGTGCCATCAGTGAGGAGGGACAGGGGCAGCCCCAGCATTTT.

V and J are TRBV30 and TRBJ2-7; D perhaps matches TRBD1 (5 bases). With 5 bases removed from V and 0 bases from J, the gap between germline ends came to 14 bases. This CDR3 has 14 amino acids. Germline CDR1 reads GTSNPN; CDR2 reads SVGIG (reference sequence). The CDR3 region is CAWDPGDSSYEQYF. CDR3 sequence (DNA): TGTGCCTGGGACCCAGGAGACAGCTCCTACGAGCAGTACTTC.

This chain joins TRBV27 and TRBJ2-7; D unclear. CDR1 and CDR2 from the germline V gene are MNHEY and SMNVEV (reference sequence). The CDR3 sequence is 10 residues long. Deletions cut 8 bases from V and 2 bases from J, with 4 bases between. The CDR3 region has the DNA TGTGCCAGCGGAACCTACGAGCAGTACTTC. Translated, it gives CASGTYEQYF.

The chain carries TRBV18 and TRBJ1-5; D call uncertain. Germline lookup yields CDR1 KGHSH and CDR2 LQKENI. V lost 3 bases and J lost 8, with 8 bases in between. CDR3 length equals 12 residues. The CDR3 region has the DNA TGTGCCAGCTCACCGAGTGGGGAGCCCCAGCATTTT. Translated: CASSPSGEPQHF.